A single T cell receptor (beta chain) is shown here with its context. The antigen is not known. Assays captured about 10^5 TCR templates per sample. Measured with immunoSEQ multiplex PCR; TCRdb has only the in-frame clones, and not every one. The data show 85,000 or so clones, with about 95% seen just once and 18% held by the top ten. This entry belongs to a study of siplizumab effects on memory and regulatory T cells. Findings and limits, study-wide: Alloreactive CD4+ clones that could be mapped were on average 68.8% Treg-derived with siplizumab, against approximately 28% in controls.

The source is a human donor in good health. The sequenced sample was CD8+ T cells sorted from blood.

Here the CDR3 reads CARSPRGRLAGFAPPVQETQYF. The CDR3 nucleotides are TGTGCCAGAAGCCCTCGGGGGAGACTAGCGGGATTTGCCCCGCCAGTACAAGAGACCCAGTACTTC. The chain has TRBV5-3 and TRBJ2-5; 11 bases map to TRBD2. TRBV5-3 is an ORF, with its function uncertain. This CDR3 is built from 22 residues. The ends lost 4 bases at V and 2 bases at J; junction bases unmatched: 25.